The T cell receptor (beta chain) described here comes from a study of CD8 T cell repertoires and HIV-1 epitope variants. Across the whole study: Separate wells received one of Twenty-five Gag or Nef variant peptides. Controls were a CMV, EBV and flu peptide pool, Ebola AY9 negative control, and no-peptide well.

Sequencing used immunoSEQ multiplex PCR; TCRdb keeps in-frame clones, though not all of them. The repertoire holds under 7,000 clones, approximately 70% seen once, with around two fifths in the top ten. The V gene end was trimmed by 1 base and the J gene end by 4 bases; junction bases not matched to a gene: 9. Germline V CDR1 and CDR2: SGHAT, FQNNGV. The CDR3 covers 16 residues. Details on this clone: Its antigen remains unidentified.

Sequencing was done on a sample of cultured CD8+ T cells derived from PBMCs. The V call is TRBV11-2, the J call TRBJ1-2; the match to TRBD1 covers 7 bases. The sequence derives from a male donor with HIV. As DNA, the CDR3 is TGTGCCAGCAGCTTAGGCACGACAGGGCGCGGCTATGGCTACACCTTC. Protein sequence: CASSLGTTGRGYGYTF.